This T cell receptor beta chain was recovered during a study of CD8 T cells in Susac syndrome. On this clonotype itself: One junction end does not reproduce the germline sequence, and a read error may be involved.

After extraction with the RNeasy kit, about 0.5 to 1 ug of the RNA was reverse transcribed using random hexamers. TCRdb passed the immunoSEQ multiplex PCR reads through MiXCR, listing each CDR3 protein once. Of roughly 180,000 distinct CDR3 sequences detected, about 95% appear once; the ten largest clones hold over 0.08%. This sequence originates from a human donor in good health. Specimen: CD4+ T cells from PBMCs.

The CDR3: CAWSLSGRSCF. In DNA form, the CDR3 reads TGTGCCTGGAGCCTCAGCGGGAGATCCTGCTTC. The V and J genes are TRBV30 and TRBJ2-7, with TRBD2 matching 8 bases. Per the germline V gene, CDR1 is GTSNPN and CDR2 is SVGIG (reference sequence). The CDR3 is 11 residues long.